Listed here are 14 T cell receptor beta chains from one sample, sequenced in a study of T cell responses to AZD1222 COVID-19 vaccine. The method was immunoSEQ multiplex PCR; TCRdb's version includes in-frame clones alone and lacks a portion of them. The profile shows about 110,000 clones, nearly 90% of them singletons. Source: peripheral blood, taken on day 0 of AZD1222 vaccination. The receptor source for this set is an adult in good health.

The chain has TRBV7-2 and TRBJ1-1; TRBD1 agrees at 7 bases. This CDR3 region has 14 residues. Losses at the gene ends were 5 bases for V and 7 bases for J; bases not matched to a gene: 10. In germline, CDR1 is SGHTA, CDR2 FQGNSA. The CDR3 nucleotides read TGTGCCAGCAGCCCAGGGGGGGACGGACTTGAAGCTTTCTTT. Protein sequence: CASSPGGDGLEAFF.

This chain joins TRBV28 and TRBJ2-7; TRBD1 matches at 7 bases. V gave up 6 bases and J gave up 2 bases; unmatched junction bases: 4. Germline-derived CDR1 and CDR2 are MDHEN and SYDVKM. The CDR3 has 13 amino acids. CDR3 in DNA: TGTGCCAGCAGGTCGGGACAGACCTACGAGCAGTACTTC. This gives the protein CASRSGQTYEQYF. Using reference TRBV28 and TRBJ2-7 for the parts outside the CDR3, the full variable domain is DVKVTQSSRYLVKRTGEKVFLECVQDMDHENMFWYRQDPGLGLRLIYFSYDVKMKEKGDIPEGYSVSREKKERFSLILESASTNQTSMYLCASRSGQTYEQYFGPGTRLTVT.

This chain joins TRBV18 and TRBJ2-7; TRBD1 is a possible D gene (6 bases). This CDR3 contains 14 residues. V was cut by 2 bases and J by 6 bases, with 14 bases left in between. CDR1 is KGHSH, CDR2 LQKENI, per germline. CDR3 loop: CASSPGGWGREQYF. The CDR3 DNA reads TGTGCCAGCTCACCAGGGGGCTGGGGGCGCGAGCAGTACTTC.

V and J are TRBV18 and TRBJ1-2, with 9 bases matching TRBD1. CDR1 and CDR2 (germline): KGHSH, LQKENI. V was clipped by 5 bases and J by 1 base; unmatched bases: 8. This CDR3 has 16 amino acids. DNA of the CDR3: TGTGCCAGCTCATCCGGACAGGGGATGCTTAACTATGGCTACACCTTC. It encodes CASSSGQGMLNYGYTF.

This clone has just one count. The chain employs TRBV7-2 and TRBJ1-1, with 10 nucleotides matching TRBD1. Germline CDR1 reads SGHTA; CDR2 reads FQGNSA. V was pared by 5 bases and J by 5 bases, with 8 bases of the junction left unmatched. The CDR3 consists of 15 residues. CDR3 sequence: CASSPVRDRGTEAFF. In nucleotides, the CDR3 is TGTGCCAGCAGCCCCGTTCGGGACAGGGGTACTGAAGCTTTCTTT.

The chain recombines TRBV28 with TRBJ2-1, with D perhaps TRBD2 (6 bases). Deletions cut 2 bases from V and 10 bases from J, with 12 bases between. The length of the CDR3 is 13 residues. Per the germline V gene, CDR1 is MDHEN and CDR2 is SYDVKM. The CDR3: CASSLGTPLEQFF. The CDR3 region has the DNA TGTGCCAGCAGTTTAGGGACTCCCTTGGAGCAGTTCTTC.

V usage is TRBV4-1 and J usage is TRBJ1-5; D not certain. This CDR3 is built from 16 residues. V was cut by 4 bases and J by 1 base, with 14 bases left in between. From germline, CDR1 is MGHRA and CDR2 YSYEKL. The CDR3 DNA reads TGCGCCAGCAGCCCCCTCCCGGGGATGAGCAATCAGCCCCAGCATTTT. It is translated as CASSPLPGMSNQPQHF.

The genes are TRBV28 and TRBJ2-1; 7 bases align to TRBD2. This CDR3 spans 15 amino acids. CDR1 MDHEN and CDR2 SYDVKM come from the germline V gene. Unmatched junction bases numbered 7, after V lost 3 bases and J lost 5 bases. The CDR3 DNA follows: TGTGCCAGCAGTTTCTTGGCGGGAGCAAACAATGAGCAGTTCTTC. Amino acids: CASSFLAGANNEQFF.

V usage is TRBV18 and J usage is TRBJ2-7; a weak D match, TRBD1 (5 bases). Trimming left V 3 bases short and J 4 bases short, with 7 bases between. Looked up from germline, CDR1 is KGHSH and CDR2 is LQKENI. The CDR3 sequence is 12 residues long. In nucleotides, the CDR3 is TGTGCCAGCTCACCCAGGGCATACGAGCAGTACTTC. As protein: CASSPRAYEQYF.

The chain couples TRBV19 to TRBJ2-1, with TRBD2 matching over 10 bases. The germline CDR1 and CDR2 sequences are LNHDA and SQIVND (reference sequence). With 6 bases clipped from V and 1 base from J, the junction kept 9 bases outside the gene matches. The CDR3 totals 17 residues. The CDR3, as DNA: TGTGCCAGTAGCCCCGGACAACTAGCGGGGTCCTACAATGAGCAGTTCTTC. It is translated as CASSPGQLAGSYNEQFF.

V is TRBV28 and J is TRBJ1-1, with 9 bases identical to TRBD1. V lost 10 bases, J lost 4 bases, and 19 bases stayed unmatched. Per the germline V gene, CDR1 is MDHEN and CDR2 is SYDVKM. The CDR3 extends over 17 amino acids. Here the CDR3 DNA reads TGTGCCACCCACCCCCCCGGGACAGGGCAGTGGAGCACTGAAGCTTTCTTT. Translating gives CATHPPGTGQWSTEAFF.

This clone has just a few counts. This rearrangement joins TRBV15 to TRBJ2-1; 11 bases agree with TRBD2. The V gene's germline CDR1 is LNHNV and CDR2 YYDKDF (reference sequence). Unmatched junction bases numbered 17, after V lost 5 bases and J lost 8 bases. This CDR3 has 18 residues. The DNA of the CDR3 is TGTGCCACCAGCCCTAAACACTCTAGCGGGAGGAAAGGTTATGAGCAGTTCTTC. It specifies CATSPKHSSGRKGYEQFF.

This clone appeared a single time. The chain has TRBV9 and TRBJ2-1; TRBD2 matches 9 bases. Germline V gives CDR1 SGDLS, CDR2 YYNGEE. This CDR3 has 15 residues. V was pared by 0 bases and J by 9 bases, with 7 bases of the junction left unmatched. The CDR3 spells CASSVAVAGVSEQFF. DNA of the CDR3: TGTGCCAGCAGCGTAGCGGTAGCGGGAGTAAGTGAGCAGTTCTTC.

The chain combines TRBV29-1 with TRBJ1-1, with D perhaps TRBD1 (5 bases). The CDR3 runs 16 residues. V lost 6 bases, J lost 5 bases, and 25 bases lay in between. The germline V gene has CDR1 SQVTM and CDR2 ANQGSEA. CDR3 nucleotide sequence: TGCAGCGTGCGTGACCCAGGGAGAGTGGAGGGAACTGAAGCTTTCTTT. It encodes CSVRDPGRVEGTEAFF.